This TCR beta chain was sequenced during a study of blood T cell repertoires in COVID-19. Study background: The United States, Italy and Spain were the sources of the acute and convalescent COVID-19 samples. Nucleic acid was either cDNA or gDNA, and it came from T cells, B-cell-depleted T cells, or PBMCs.

Germline values: CDR1 SGHRS, CDR2 YFSETQ. The V segment lost 5 bases and the J segment 4 bases; nucleotides outside the gene matches: 5. The CDR3 sequence is 14 residues long. Original processing notes: Estimation of nucleated cell counts relied on the amplification of reference gene primers. The table came from immunoSEQ multiplex PCR; TCRdb's copy has only in-frame clones and leaves some out. The DNA gave D and trimming, while V, J and clone size come from that table. The profile covers under 120,000 clones, with around 66% appearing a single time and roughly 6% taken by the ten largest. The rearrangement uses TRBV5-1 and TRBJ2-7; the match to TRBD2 covers 11 bases. Sequencing used peripheral blood. This receptor was identified in an elderly man with acute or convalescent COVID-19. CDR3 in DNA: TGCGCCAGCAGAACCGGGACTAGCGGATACGAGCAGTACTTC. It encodes CASRTGTSGYEQYF.